A selection of T cell receptor beta chains follows, all from one sample in a study of shared clonotypes between healthy human individuals. The repertoire was sequenced with immunoSEQ multiplex PCR; TCRdb's copy has only in-frame clones and lacks some. Of about 480,000 clones listed, 79% are singletons. Material for sequencing was PBMCs. The receptor source for this set is a woman aged 40 to 50 in good health. Some clones in this sample may be carry-over from other donors' samples. The CDR3 runs from the conserved cysteine through the conserved F or W. Each record gives: CDR3 DNA, CDR3 protein, D gene, clone size, V gene, J gene. The D gene is left open where the match is weak. A row's size may be missing; if present it is once, few, many or a size class.

DNA: TGTGCCAGCAGTTTGACAGGACTCTACGAGCAGTACTTC
CDR3: CASSLTGLYEQYF
D: .
size: .
V: TRBV5-8
J: TRBJ2-7

DNA: TGTGCCACCAGCAGAAGACAGGGGTACGAGCAGTACTTC
CDR3: CATSRRQGYEQYF
D: TRBD1
size: .
V: TRBV15
J: TRBJ2-7

DNA: TGTGCCACCAGCAGAGCAGGGGGAGAGACCCAGTACTTC
CDR3: CATSRAGGETQYF
D: TRBD1
size: .
V: TRBV15
J: TRBJ2-5

DNA: TGTGCCAGCAGGGACCGGGACAGGGGGCCAGCTTTCTTT
CDR3: CASRDRDRGPAFF
D: TRBD1
size: .
V: TRBV6-6
J: TRBJ1-1

DNA: TGTGCCAGCAGCTTAACGCACCGGGAAAAGCAGTTCTTC
CDR3: CASSLTHREKQFF
D: .
size: .
V: TRBV7-3
J: TRBJ2-1

DNA: TGTGCCAGCAGCCCTCCAGGGGGCCTGACAGATACGCAGTATTTT
CDR3: CASSPPGGLTDTQYF
D: TRBD1
size: .
V: TRBV7-8
J: TRBJ2-3

DNA: TGTGCCAGCAGCTTAGAGAGGCGTTCCTACAATGAGCAGTTCTTC
CDR3: CASSLERRSYNEQFF
D: .
size: once
V: TRBV7-8
J: TRBJ2-1

DNA: TGTGCCAGCAGCCACGGGACTTTCAGAGATACGCAGTATTTT
CDR3: CASSHGTFRDTQYF
D: .
size: once
V: TRBV7-2
J: TRBJ2-3

DNA: TGTGCCAGCAGTGAAGCATGGGATAAGGGAGAGCAGTACTTC
CDR3: CASSEAWDKGEQYF
D: .
size: .
V: TRBV6-1
J: TRBJ2-7

DNA: TGTGCCAGCAGCCTGGGGACAGGGGCAACCGGGGAGCTGTTTTTT
CDR3: CASSLGTGATGELFF
D: TRBD1
size: .
V: TRBV7-6
J: TRBJ2-2

DNA: TGTGCCAGCAGCACTACAGATTCTGGGGCCAACGTCCTGACTTTC
CDR3: CASSTTDSGANVLTF
D: .
size: once
V: TRBV2
J: TRBJ2-6

DNA: TGTGCCAGTACTCGGGACAGGGGGTATGGTGGCTACACCTTC
CDR3: CASTRDRGYGGYTF
D: TRBD1
size: .
V: TRBV19
J: TRBJ1-2

DNA: TGTGCCAGCAGCTTAGGACTAGCGCATGAGCAGTTCTTC
CDR3: CASSLGLAHEQFF
D: TRBD2
size: .
V: TRBV7-9
J: TRBJ2-1

DNA: TGTGCCAGCAGCTTTGGGTGGGACACTGAAGCTTTCTTT
CDR3: CASSFGWDTEAFF
D: .
size: few
V: TRBV9
J: TRBJ1-1

DNA: TGTGCCAGCAGTATTGAAGGGGGTAGCACTGAAGCTTTCTTT
CDR3: CASSIEGGSTEAFF
D: .
size: many
V: TRBV6-1
J: TRBJ1-1

DNA: TGTGCCAGCTCCCCGAACAGGGCGGAGAACACTGAAGCTTTCTTT
CDR3: CASSPNRAENTEAFF
D: .
size: .
V: TRBV18
J: TRBJ1-1

DNA: TGTGCCAGTAACCTCAAAGGTGCAGATACGCAGTATTTT
CDR3: CASNLKGADTQYF
D: .
size: .
V: TRBV19
J: TRBJ2-3

DNA: TGTGCCAGCTCACCAGGACAGGGAAGGGAGACCCAGTACTTC
CDR3: CASSPGQGRETQYF
D: TRBD1
size: .
V: TRBV18
J: TRBJ2-5

DNA: TGTGCCAGCACCTCGACAGGTACGGAGCAGTTCTTC
CDR3: CASTSTGTEQFF
D: .
size: .
V: TRBV28
J: TRBJ2-1

DNA: TGTGCAAGTCGCTTAGCGCTGAGGGAGACAGATACGCAGTATTTT
CDR3: CASRLALRETDTQYF
D: .
size: many
V: TRBV12-2
J: TRBJ2-3

DNA: TGTGCCAGCAGTTTAGCGGGACTCTACAATGAGCAGTTCTTC
CDR3: CASSLAGLYNEQFF
D: .
size: .
V: TRBV28
J: TRBJ2-1

DNA: TGTGCCAGCAGCGTAAGGACAACTAATGAAAAACTGTTTTTT
CDR3: CASSVRTTNEKLFF
D: .
size: .
V: TRBV9
J: TRBJ1-4

DNA: TGTGCCAGCAGTGGCGGGAACCAAGAGACCCAGTACTTC
CDR3: CASSGGNQETQYF
D: .
size: .
V: TRBV25-1
J: TRBJ2-5

DNA: TGTGCCAGCTCACCAGAACAGGGAAACTCCTACGAGCAGTACTTC
CDR3: CASSPEQGNSYEQYF
D: .
size: .
V: TRBV18
J: TRBJ2-7